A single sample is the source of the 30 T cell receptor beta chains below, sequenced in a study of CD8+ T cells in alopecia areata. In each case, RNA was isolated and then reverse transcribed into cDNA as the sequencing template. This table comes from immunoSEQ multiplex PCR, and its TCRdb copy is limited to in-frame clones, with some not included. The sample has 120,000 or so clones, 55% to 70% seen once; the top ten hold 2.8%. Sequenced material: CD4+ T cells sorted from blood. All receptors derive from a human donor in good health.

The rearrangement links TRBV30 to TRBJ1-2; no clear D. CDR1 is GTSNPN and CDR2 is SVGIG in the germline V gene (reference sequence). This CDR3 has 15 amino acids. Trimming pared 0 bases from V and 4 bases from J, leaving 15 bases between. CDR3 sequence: CAWSVRRGNVYGYTF. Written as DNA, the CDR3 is TGTGCCTGGAGTGTACGGAGAGGGAACGTCTATGGCTACACCTTC.

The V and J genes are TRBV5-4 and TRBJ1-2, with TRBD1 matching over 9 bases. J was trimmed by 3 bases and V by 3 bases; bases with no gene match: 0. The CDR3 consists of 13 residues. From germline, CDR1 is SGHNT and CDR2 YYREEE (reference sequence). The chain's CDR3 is CASSWDRDYGYTF. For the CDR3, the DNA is TGTGCCAGCAGCTGGGACAGGGACTATGGCTACACCTTC.

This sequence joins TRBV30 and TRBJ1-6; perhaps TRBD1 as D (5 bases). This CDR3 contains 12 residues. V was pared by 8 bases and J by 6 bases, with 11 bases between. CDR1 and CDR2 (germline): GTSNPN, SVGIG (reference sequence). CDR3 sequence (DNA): TGTGCCGTCTCGGGGGTTAATTCACCCCTCCACTTT. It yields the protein CAVSGVNSPLHF.

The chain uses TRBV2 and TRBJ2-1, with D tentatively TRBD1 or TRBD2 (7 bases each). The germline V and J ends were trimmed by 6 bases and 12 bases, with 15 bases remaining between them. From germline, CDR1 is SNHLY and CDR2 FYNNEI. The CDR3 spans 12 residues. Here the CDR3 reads CASSLTGEGQFF. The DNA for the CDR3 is TGTGCCAGCAGCCTTACAGGGGAGGGGCAGTTCTTC.

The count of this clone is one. Here the CDR3 reads CASSVDLNTEAFF. In nucleotides, the CDR3 is TGTGCCAGCAGCGTGGACTTGAACACTGAAGCTTTCTTT. V is TRBV7-3 and J is TRBJ1-1, with D hard to call. This CDR3 region has 13 residues. V gave up 5 bases and J gave up 0 bases, with 7 bases separating them. CDR1 and CDR2 from the germline V gene are SGHTA and FQGTGA.

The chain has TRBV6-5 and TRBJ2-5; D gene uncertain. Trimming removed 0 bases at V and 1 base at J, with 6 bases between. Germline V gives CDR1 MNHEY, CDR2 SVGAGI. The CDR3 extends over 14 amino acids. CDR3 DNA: TGTGCCAGCAGTTACTCGGGCAGCCAAGAGACCCAGTACTTC. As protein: CASSYSGSQETQYF.

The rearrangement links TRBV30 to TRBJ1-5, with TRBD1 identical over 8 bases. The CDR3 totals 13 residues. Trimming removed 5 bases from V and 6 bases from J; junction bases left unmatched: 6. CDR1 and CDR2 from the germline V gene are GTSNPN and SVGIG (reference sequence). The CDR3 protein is CAWDRGGSQPQHF. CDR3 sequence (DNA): TGTGCCTGGGACAGGGGTGGAAGTCAGCCCCAGCATTTT.

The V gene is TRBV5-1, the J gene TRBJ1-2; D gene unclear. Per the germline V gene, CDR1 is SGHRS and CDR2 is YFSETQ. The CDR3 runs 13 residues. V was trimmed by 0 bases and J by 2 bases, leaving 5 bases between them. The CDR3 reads CASSLEANYGYTF. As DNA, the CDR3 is TGCGCCAGCAGCTTGGAGGCCAACTATGGCTACACCTTC.

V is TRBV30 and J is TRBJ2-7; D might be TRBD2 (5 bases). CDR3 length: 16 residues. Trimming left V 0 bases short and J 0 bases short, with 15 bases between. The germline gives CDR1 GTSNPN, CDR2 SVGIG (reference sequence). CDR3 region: CAWSVQQAGGSYEQYF. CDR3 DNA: TGTGCCTGGAGTGTTCAGCAGGCCGGAGGCTCCTACGAGCAGTACTTC. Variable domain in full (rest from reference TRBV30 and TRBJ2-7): SQTIHQWPATLVQPVGSPLSLECTVEGTSNPNLYWYRQAAGRGLQLLFYSVGIGQISSEVPQNLSASRPQDRQFILSSKKLLLSDSGFYLCAWSVQQAGGSYEQYFGPGTRLTVT.

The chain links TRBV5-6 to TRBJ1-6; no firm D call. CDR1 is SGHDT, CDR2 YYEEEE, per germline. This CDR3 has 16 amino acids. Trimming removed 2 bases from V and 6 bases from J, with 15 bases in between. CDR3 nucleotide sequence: TGTGCCAGCAGCTTAGGATCGAGTGCTGGTAATTCACCCCTCCACTTT. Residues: CASSLGSSAGNSPLHF.

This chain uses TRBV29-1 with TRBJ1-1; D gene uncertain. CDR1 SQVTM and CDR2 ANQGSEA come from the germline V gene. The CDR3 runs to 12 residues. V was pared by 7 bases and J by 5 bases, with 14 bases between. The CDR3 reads CSARTLGTEAFF. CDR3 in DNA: TGCAGCGCAAGGACCCTGGGGACTGAAGCTTTCTTT.

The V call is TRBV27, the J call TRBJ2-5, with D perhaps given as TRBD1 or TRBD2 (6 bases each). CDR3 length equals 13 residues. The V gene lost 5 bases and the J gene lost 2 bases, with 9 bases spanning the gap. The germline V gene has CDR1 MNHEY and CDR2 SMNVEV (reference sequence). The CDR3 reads CASSEGGQETQYF. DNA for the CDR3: TGTGCCAGCAGTGAGGGGGGTCAAGAGACCCAGTACTTC.

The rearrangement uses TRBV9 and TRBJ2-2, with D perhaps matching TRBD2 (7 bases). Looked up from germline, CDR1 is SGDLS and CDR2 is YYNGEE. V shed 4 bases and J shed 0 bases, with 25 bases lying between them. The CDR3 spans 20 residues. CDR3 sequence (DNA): TGTGCCAGCAGCCCCTTGACATCCCCCCGGGGGGCAACGAACACCGGGGAGCTGTTTTTT. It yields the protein CASSPLTSPRGATNTGELFF.

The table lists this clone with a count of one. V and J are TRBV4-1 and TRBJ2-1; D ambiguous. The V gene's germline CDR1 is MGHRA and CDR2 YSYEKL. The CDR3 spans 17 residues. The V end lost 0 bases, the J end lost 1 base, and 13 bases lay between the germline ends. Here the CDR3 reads CASSQERASRSYNEQFF. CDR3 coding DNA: TGCGCCAGCAGCCAAGAACGGGCCAGTCGATCCTACAATGAGCAGTTCTTC.

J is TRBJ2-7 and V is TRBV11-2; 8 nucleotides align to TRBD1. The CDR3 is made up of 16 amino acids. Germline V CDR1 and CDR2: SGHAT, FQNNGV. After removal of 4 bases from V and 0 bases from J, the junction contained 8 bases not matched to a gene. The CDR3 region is CASSSRDRRFSYEQYF. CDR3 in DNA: TGTGCCAGCAGCTCTCGGGACAGGAGATTCTCCTACGAGCAGTACTTC.

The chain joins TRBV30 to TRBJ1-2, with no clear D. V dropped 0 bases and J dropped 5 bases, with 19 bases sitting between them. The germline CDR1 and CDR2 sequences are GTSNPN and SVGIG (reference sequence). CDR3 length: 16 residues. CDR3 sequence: CAWSVLRITRNYGYTF. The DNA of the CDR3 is TGTGCCTGGAGTGTACTTAGAATTACCCGCAATTATGGCTACACCTTC.

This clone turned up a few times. The DNA for the CDR3 is TGTGCCTGGAGTGTCGAAGGACATACGCAGTATTTT. It translates to CAWSVEGHTQYF. The chain combines TRBV30 with TRBJ2-3; no definite D call. The CDR3 covers 12 residues. CDR1 and CDR2 (germline): GTSNPN, SVGIG (reference sequence). Trimming pared 0 bases from V and 7 bases from J, leaving 8 bases between.

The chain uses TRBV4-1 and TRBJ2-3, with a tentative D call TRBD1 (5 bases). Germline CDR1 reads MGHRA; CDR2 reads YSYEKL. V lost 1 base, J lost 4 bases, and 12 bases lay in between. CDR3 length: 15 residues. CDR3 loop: CASSQGQGIPDTQYF. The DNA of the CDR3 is TGCGCCAGCAGCCAAGGGCAGGGTATCCCAGATACGCAGTATTTT.

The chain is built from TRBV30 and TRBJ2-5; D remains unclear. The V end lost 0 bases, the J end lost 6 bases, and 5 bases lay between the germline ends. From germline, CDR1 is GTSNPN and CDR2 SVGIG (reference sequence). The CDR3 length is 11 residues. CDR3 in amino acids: CAWSVEQTQYF. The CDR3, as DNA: TGTGCCTGGAGTGTAGAGCAGACCCAGTACTTC. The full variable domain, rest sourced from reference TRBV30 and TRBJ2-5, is SQTIHQWPATLVQPVGSPLSLECTVEGTSNPNLYWYRQAAGRGLQLLFYSVGIGQISSEVPQNLSASRPQDRQFILSSKKLLLSDSGFYLCAWSVEQTQYFGPGTRLLVL.

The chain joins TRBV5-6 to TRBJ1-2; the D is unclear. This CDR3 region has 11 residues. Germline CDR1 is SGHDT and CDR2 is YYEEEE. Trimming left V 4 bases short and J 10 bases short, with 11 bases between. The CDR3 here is CASSASGFYTF. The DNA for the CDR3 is TGTGCCAGCAGCGCCTCGGGGTTCTACACCTTC.

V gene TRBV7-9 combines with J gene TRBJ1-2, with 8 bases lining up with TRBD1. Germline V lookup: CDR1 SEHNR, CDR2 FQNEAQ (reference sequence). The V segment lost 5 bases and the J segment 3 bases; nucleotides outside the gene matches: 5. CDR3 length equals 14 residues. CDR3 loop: CASSPTGGDYGYTF. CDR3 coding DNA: TGTGCCAGCAGCCCAACAGGGGGTGACTATGGCTACACCTTC.

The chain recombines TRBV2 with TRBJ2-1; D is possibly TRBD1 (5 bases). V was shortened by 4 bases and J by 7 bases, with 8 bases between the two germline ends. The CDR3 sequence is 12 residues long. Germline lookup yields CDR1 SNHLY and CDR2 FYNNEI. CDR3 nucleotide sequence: TGTGCCAGCAGTGGACAGAAGAATGAGCAGTTCTTC. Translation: CASSGQKNEQFF.

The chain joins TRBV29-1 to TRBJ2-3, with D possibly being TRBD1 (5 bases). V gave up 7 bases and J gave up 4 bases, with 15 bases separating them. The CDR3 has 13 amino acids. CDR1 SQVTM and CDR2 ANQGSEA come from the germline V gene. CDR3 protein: CSALQTVPDTQYF. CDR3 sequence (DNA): TGCAGCGCTCTCCAGACAGTCCCAGATACGCAGTATTTT.

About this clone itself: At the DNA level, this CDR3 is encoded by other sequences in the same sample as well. The chain's CDR3 is CATSRDQETQYF. CDR3 nucleotide sequence: TGTGCCACCAGCAGAGACCAAGAGACCCAGTACTTC. The V gene is TRBV15, the J gene TRBJ2-5; D not certain. Germline CDR1 and CDR2: LNHNV and YYDKDF (reference sequence). V was shortened by 0 bases and J by 1 base, with 0 bases between the two germline ends. The CDR3 sequence is 12 residues long.

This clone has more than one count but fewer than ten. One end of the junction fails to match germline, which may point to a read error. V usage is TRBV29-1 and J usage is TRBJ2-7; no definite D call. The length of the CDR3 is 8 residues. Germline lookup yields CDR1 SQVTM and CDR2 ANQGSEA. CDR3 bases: TGCCCCCGGCCCCTGCTCGGCTTC. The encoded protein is CPRPLLGF.

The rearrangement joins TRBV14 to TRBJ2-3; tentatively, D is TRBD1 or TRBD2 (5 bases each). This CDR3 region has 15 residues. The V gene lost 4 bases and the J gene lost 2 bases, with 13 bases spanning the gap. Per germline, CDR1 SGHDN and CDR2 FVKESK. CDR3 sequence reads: CASSLGSGPTDTQYF. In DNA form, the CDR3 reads TGTGCCAGCAGCCTAGGATCGGGGCCCACAGATACGCAGTATTTT.

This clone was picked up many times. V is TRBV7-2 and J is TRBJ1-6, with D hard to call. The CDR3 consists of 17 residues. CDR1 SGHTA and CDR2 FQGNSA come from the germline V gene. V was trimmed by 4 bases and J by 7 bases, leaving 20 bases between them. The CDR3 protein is CASSSIRLDPLNSPLHF. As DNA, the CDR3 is TGTGCCAGCAGCTCAATTCGGCTTGACCCTCTGAATTCACCCCTCCACTTT. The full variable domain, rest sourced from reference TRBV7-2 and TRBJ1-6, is GAGVSQSPSNKVTEKGKDVELRCDPISGHTALYWYRQSLGQGLEFLIYFQGNSAPDKSGLPSDRFSAERTGGSVSTLTIQRTQQEDSAVYLCASSSIRLDPLNSPLHFGNGTRLTVT.

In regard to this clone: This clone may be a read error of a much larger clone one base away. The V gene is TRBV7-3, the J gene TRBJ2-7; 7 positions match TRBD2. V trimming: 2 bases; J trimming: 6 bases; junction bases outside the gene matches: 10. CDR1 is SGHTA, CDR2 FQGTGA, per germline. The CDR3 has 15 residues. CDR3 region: CASSLDGGSSREQYF. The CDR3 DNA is TGTGCCAGCAGCTTAGACGGGGGGTCCTCCCGCGAGCAGTACTTC. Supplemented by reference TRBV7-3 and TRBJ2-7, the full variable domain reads GAGVSQTPSNKVTEKGKYVELRCDPISGHTALYWYRQSLGQGPEFLIYFQGTGAADDSGLPNDRFFAVRPEGSVSTLKIQRTERGDSAVYLCASSLDGGSSREQYFGPGTRLTVT.

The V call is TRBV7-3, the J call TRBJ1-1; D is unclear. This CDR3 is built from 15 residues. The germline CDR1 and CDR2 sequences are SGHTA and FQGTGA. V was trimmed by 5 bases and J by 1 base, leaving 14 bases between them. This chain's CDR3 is CASSLTGDRNTEAFF. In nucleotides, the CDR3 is TGTGCCAGCAGCCTGACGGGTGATAGGAACACTGAAGCTTTCTTT.

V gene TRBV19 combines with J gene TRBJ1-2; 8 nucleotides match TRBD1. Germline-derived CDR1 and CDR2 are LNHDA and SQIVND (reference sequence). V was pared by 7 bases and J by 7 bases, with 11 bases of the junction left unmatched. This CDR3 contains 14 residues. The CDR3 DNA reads TGTGCCAGTACCCCTCCCGGACAGGGAGGTGGCTACACCTTC. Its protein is CASTPPGQGGGYTF.